The rows below give T cell receptor beta chains drawn from one sample of a study of CD8 T cells in Susac syndrome. One entry per CDR3 protein results from TCRdb running MiXCR on the immunoSEQ multiplex PCR reads. The sample records around 170,000 distinct CDR3 sequences, 95% being singletons. The sample consisted of CD8+ T cells from PBMCs. These receptors all stem from a human donor with multiple sclerosis. Each CDR3 is given with its conserved first and last residue. D genes are given only for firm matches. Not every row has a clone size; where given, it reads once, few, many or a size class.

V: TRBV30; size: -; J: TRBJ1-2; D: -; CDR3: CAWSVDYGNGYTF; DNA: TGTGCCTGGAGTGTAGACTACGGGAATGGCTACACCTTC
V: TRBV11-2; size: -; J: TRBJ2-7; D: TRBD1; CDR3: CATTSGTGYYEQYF; DNA: TGTGCCACGACGTCCGGGACAGGGTACTACGAGCAGTACTTC
V: TRBV19; size: -; J: TRBJ2-1; D: -; CDR3: CASSIIGSNEQFF; DNA: TGTGCCAGTAGTATCATAGGGTCTAATGAGCAGTTCTTC
V: TRBV9; size: -; J: TRBJ2-7; D: -; CDR3: CASSVDYRTYEQYF; DNA: TGTGCCAGCAGCGTAGACTACAGAACCTACGAGCAGTACTTC
V: TRBV25-1; size: few; J: TRBJ1-1; D: -; CDR3: CASSRVNTEAFF; DNA: TGTGCCAGCAGTCGAGTGAACACTGAAGCTTTCTTT
V: TRBV6-5; size: -; J: TRBJ2-1; D: -; CDR3: CASSPFQGIYNEQFF; DNA: TGTGCCAGCAGCCCCTTTCAGGGTATCTACAATGAGCAGTTCTTC
V: TRBV2; size: -; J: TRBJ1-2; D: TRBD1; CDR3: CATIGQGYGYTF; DNA: TGTGCCACTATTGGACAGGGCTATGGCTACACCTTC
V: TRBV3-1; size: once; J: TRBJ2-7; D: TRBD2; CDR3: CASSQRPGTSAYEQYF; DNA: TGTGCCAGCAGCCAACGACCCGGGACTAGCGCTTACGAGCAGTACTTC
V: TRBV30; size: -; J: TRBJ2-3; D: TRBD2; CDR3: CAWGLGAGAHDTQYF; DNA: TGTGCCTGGGGGCTGGGAGCGGGAGCCCACGATACGCAGTATTTT
V: TRBV2; size: -; J: TRBJ2-3; D: -; CDR3: CASGSPWSTDTQYF; DNA: TGTGCCAGCGGGTCCCCTTGGAGCACAGATACGCAGTATTTT
V: TRBV20-1; size: once; J: TRBJ2-7; D: -; CDR3: CSARGEPGTKFGEQYF; DNA: TGCAGTGCTAGAGGGGAACCCGGGACAAAGTTCGGCGAGCAGTACTTC
V: TRBV29-1; size: -; J: TRBJ2-3; D: -; CDR3: CSVEDLVSAATDTQYF; DNA: TGCAGCGTTGAAGATCTCGTCTCGGCGGCCACAGATACGCAGTATTTT